This entry lists 21 T cell receptor beta chains sequenced from one sample in a study of blood T cell repertoires in COVID-19. Repertoires were generated with immunoSEQ multiplex PCR, while TCRdb's copy carries only in-frame clones and drops some. This sample yields roughly 80,000 clones, of which over 65% are seen a single time; roughly 10% belongs to the top ten. Sequenced: peripheral blood. The receptors were gathered from a human donor in a cohort sampled during active COVID-19.

V and J are TRBV18 and TRBJ2-2; 14 nucleotides line up with TRBD2. The V gene's germline CDR1 is KGHSH and CDR2 LQKENI. This CDR3 is 16 amino acids long. Germline trimming cut 3 bases from V and 7 bases from J; bases unmatched to any gene: 4. The CDR3 here is CASSPGLAGVIGELFF. The CDR3 region has the DNA TGTGCCAGCTCACCGGGACTAGCGGGAGTGATCGGGGAGCTGTTTTTT.

The V call is TRBV11-2, the J call TRBJ2-7, with D perhaps TRBD1 (6 bases). The germline V gene has CDR1 SGHAT and CDR2 FQNNGV. V dropped 2 bases and J dropped 5 bases, with 16 bases sitting between them. This CDR3 comprises 15 residues. The CDR3 loop reads CASSLTGRDKDEQYF. The CDR3 DNA reads TGTGCCAGCAGCTTAACGGGCAGGGACAAGGACGAGCAGTACTTC.

The rearrangement uses TRBV5-1 and TRBJ1-1, with D possibly being TRBD1 (5 bases). CDR3 length: 14 residues. The V and J ends lost 0 bases and 5 bases respectively, with 11 bases between them. The germline V gene encodes CDR1 SGHRS and CDR2 YFSETQ. CDR3 in DNA: TGCGCCAGCAGCTTGGGGTTTGGGGGGACTGAAGCTTTCTTT. Translated: CASSLGFGGTEAFF. The full variable domain, with the rest looked up from reference TRBV5-1 and TRBJ1-1, is KAGVTQTPRYLIKTRGQQVTLSCSPISGHRSVSWYQQTPGQGLQFLFEYFSETQRNKGNFPGRFSGRQFSNSRSEMNVSTLELGDSALYLCASSLGFGGTEAFFGQGTRLTVV.

This chain links TRBV18 with TRBJ1-3, with a possible D match to TRBD1 (6 bases). V lost 6 bases, J lost 0 bases, and 12 bases lay in between. Per the germline V gene, CDR1 is KGHSH and CDR2 is LQKENI. The CDR3 runs 15 residues. Written as DNA, the CDR3 is TGTGCCAGCTCGGCTGGACAGTCCTCTGGAAACACCATATATTTT. It encodes CASSAGQSSGNTIYF. Combining the CDR3 with reference TRBV18 and TRBJ1-3 gives the whole variable domain NAGVMQNPRHLVRRRGQEARLRCSPMKGHSHVYWYRQLPEEGLKFMVYLQKENIIDESGMPKERFSAEFPKEGPSILRIQQVVRGDSAAYFCASSAGQSSGNTIYFGEGSWLTVV.

The chain joins TRBV6-5 to TRBJ2-7, with a possible D match to TRBD2 (7 bases). V was shortened by 2 bases and J by 2 bases, with 10 bases between the two germline ends. Germline values: CDR1 MNHEY, CDR2 SVGAGI. The CDR3 contains 14 residues. CDR3 in amino acids: CASSYVGGAYEQYF. DNA for the CDR3: TGTGCCAGCAGTTACGTAGGGGGGGCCTACGAGCAGTACTTC.

The chain links TRBV6-4 to TRBJ1-2; 7 nucleotides align to TRBD1. This CDR3 region has 15 residues. With V trimmed by 4 bases and J by 4 bases, 9 bases remained unmatched. Per germline, CDR1 MRHNA and CDR2 SNTAGT. The CDR3 DNA sequence: TGTGCCAGCAGTGCCACCCTAGGGGGCGGCTATGGCTACACCTTC. It translates to CASSATLGGGYGYTF.

As to this clone: The junction and the germline gene differ at one end; a read error may be behind it. This chain uses TRBV12-3 or TRBV12-4 with TRBJ2-2; D uncertain. CDR3 length: 12 residues. Written as DNA, the CDR3 is TGTGCCAGCAGACGCAACAGCGGGGAGCTGTTTTTT. This encodes CASRRNSGELFF.

The chain has TRBV6-6 and TRBJ2-7; D is perhaps TRBD1 (8 bases). The CDR3 has 16 residues. Trimming took 3 bases from V and 1 from J, leaving 16 bases between them. Germline CDR1 MNHNY, CDR2 SVGAGI (reference sequence). DNA for the CDR3: TGTGCCAGCAGTTATCCCGGACAGGGAGGGTCCTACGAGCAGTACTTC. Translated: CASSYPGQGGSYEQYF.

Notes on this clone: The junction does not match germline at one end; this may be a read error. The V gene is TRBV7-7, the J gene TRBJ2-5; 8 bases are shared with TRBD2. The CDR3 has 16 amino acids. Germline values: CDR1 SSHAT, CDR2 FNYEAQ (reference sequence). The CDR3 bases are TGTGCTAGCAGCCTAGGCGCGGGAGGACGCGAAGAGACCCAGTACTTC. It encodes CASSLGAGGREETQYF.

This clone was detected once. V and J are TRBV5-6 and TRBJ2-7, with TRBD1 as a possible D gene (6 bases). CDR3 length: 13 amino acids. Germline CDR1 reads SGHDT; CDR2 reads YYEEEE. Trimming cost V 4 bases and J 3 bases, with 11 bases left between them. The CDR3 DNA reads as TGTGCCAGCAGCCTAAGGGACATCTACGAGCAGTACTTC. Encoded protein: CASSLRDIYEQYF.

Concerning this clone: The same CDR3 also results from other DNA sequences found in this sample. This chain connects TRBV5-1 to TRBJ2-7; TRBD1 matches 8 bases. Looked up from germline, CDR1 is SGHRS and CDR2 is YFSETQ. The V gene end was trimmed by 0 bases and the J gene end by 5 bases; junction bases not matched to a gene: 4. This CDR3 is built from 14 residues. CDR3 sequence reads: CASSLGQGSNEQYF. The CDR3 DNA is TGCGCCAGCAGCTTGGGACAGGGGAGCAACGAGCAGTACTTC.

This chain uses TRBV5-1 with TRBJ2-3; 16 bases line up with TRBD2. This CDR3 is 20 amino acids long. CDR1 and CDR2 from the germline V gene are SGHRS and YFSETQ. The ends lost 1 base at V and 2 bases at J; junction bases unmatched: 10. In DNA, the CDR3 is TGCGCCAGCAGCTTGTCGGGACTAGCGGGAGGGCTTAGGGTCACAGATACGCAGTATTTT. It codes for CASSLSGLAGGLRVTDTQYF.

This clone was picked up a small number of times. This sequence joins TRBV30 and TRBJ1-5; D is undetermined. The CDR3 has 13 amino acids. V lost 1 base to trimming and J lost 6 bases, with 10 bases between them. Germline-derived CDR1 and CDR2 are GTSNPN and SVGIG (reference sequence). The CDR3 DNA sequence: TGTGCCTGGAGTGACGGGGTGGGTCAGCCCCAGCATTTT. It encodes CAWSDGVGQPQHF.

The J gene is TRBJ2-7, the V gene TRBV19, with D possibly matching TRBD2 (5 bases). Trimming left V 5 bases short and J 0 bases short, with 11 bases between. Germline V CDR1 and CDR2: LNHDA, SQIVND (reference sequence). The CDR3 totals 14 residues. For the CDR3, the DNA is TGTGCCAGTAGTCGGGATTATAGCTCCTACGAGCAGTACTTC. Protein product: CASSRDYSSYEQYF. Full variable domain (outside the CDR3, taken from reference TRBV19 and TRBJ2-7): DGGITQSPKYLFRKEGQNVTLSCEQNLNHDAMYWYRQDPGQGLRLIYYSQIVNDFQKGDIAEGYSVSREKKESFPLTVTSAQKNPTAFYLCASSRDYSSYEQYFGPGTRLTVT.

V usage is TRBV5-8 and J usage is TRBJ1-2, with D unclear. The V gene's germline CDR1 is SGHTS and CDR2 YDEGEE. The CDR3 runs to 13 residues. Trimming pared 0 bases from V and 3 bases from J, leaving 6 bases between. The chain's CDR3 is CASSLVPDYGYTF. DNA for the CDR3: TGTGCCAGCAGCTTGGTTCCGGACTATGGCTACACCTTC. Looking up the rest from reference TRBV5-8 and TRBJ1-2 gives the full variable domain: EAGVTQSPTHLIKTRGQQATLRCSPISGHTSVYWYQQALGLGLQFLLWYDEGEERNRGNFPPRFSGRQFPNYSSELNVNALELEDSALYLCASSLVPDYGYTFGSGTRLTVV.

This chain links TRBV19 with TRBJ2-7, with a tentative D call TRBD1 (6 bases). Germline assignment: CDR1 LNHDA and CDR2 SQIVND (reference sequence). The V end was cut by 5 bases, the J end by 0 bases, with 23 bases between. The CDR3 is 18 amino acids. This chain's CDR3 is CASSGLGHSSTSSYEQYF. The CDR3 DNA is TGTGCCAGTAGTGGGTTGGGACATAGTTCGACAAGCTCCTACGAGCAGTACTTC.

The chain carries TRBV27 and TRBJ2-5; 9 positions agree with TRBD1. Germline V gene lookup returns CDR1 MNHEY and CDR2 SMNVEV (reference sequence). Germline trimming cut 7 bases from V and 2 bases from J; bases unmatched to any gene: 8. This CDR3 is 15 amino acids long. In DNA form, the CDR3 reads TGTGCCAGCAAGCGCGGGGACAGGGTTCAAGAGACCCAGTACTTC. It encodes CASKRGDRVQETQYF.

The chain is built from TRBV19 and TRBJ1-4; D ambiguous. The CDR3 is 15 amino acids. Per the germline V gene, CDR1 is LNHDA and CDR2 is SQIVND (reference sequence). Trimming stripped 7 bases from V and 6 bases from J, with 18 bases between. This chain's CDR3 is CASNSPGSADEKLFF. In nucleotides, the CDR3 is TGTGCCAGTAACTCTCCGGGGAGTGCGGATGAAAAACTGTTTTTT.

The chain is built from TRBV5-5 and TRBJ2-1; the match to TRBD1 covers 9 bases. CDR1 is SGHKS and CDR2 is YYEKEE in the germline V gene (reference sequence). V lost 2 bases and J lost 9; bases outside the gene matches: 9. CDR3 length: 15 residues. The CDR3 DNA sequence: TGTGCCAGCAGCTTAGGGGGACAGGGCGGGAGTGAGCAGTTCTTC. It codes for CASSLGGQGGSEQFF.

The chain uses TRBV5-1 and TRBJ2-5, with TRBD2 matching 12 bases. Germline CDR1 and CDR2: SGHRS and YFSETQ. CDR3 size: 16 residues. J gave up 2 bases and V 2 bases, and 4 bases lay outside the gene matches. The CDR3 reads CASSFGLAGIQETQYF. CDR3 DNA sequence: TGCGCCAGCAGCTTCGGACTAGCGGGGATTCAAGAGACCCAGTACTTC.

There are a few counts of this clone. V and J are TRBV7-8 and TRBJ2-7, with TRBD1 identical over 9 bases. CDR1 SGHVS and CDR2 FQNEAQ come from the germline V gene. V dropped 1 base and J dropped 5; count of bases not matched to a gene: 6. There are 15 residues in the CDR3. The CDR3 DNA reads TGTGCCAGCAGCTTAGGGGGGGACAGGGCCAACGAGCAGTACTTC. This translates into CASSLGGDRANEQYF.